The rows below give T cell receptor beta chains drawn from one sample of a study of blood T cell repertoires in COVID-19. Method: immunoSEQ multiplex PCR; TCRdb's copy keeps in-frame clones and lacks some. Here the sample spans roughly 150,000 clones, roughly 93% being singletons. Sequencing was done on a sample of peripheral blood. All receptors derive from a man aged 18 to 35 with COVID-19, enrolled during active disease. The CDR3 runs from the conserved cysteine through the conserved F or W. A D gene is named only where the DNA matches it firmly.

18	TRBV7-2	TRBD2	CASTRVNGGRVGQETQYF
16	TRBV6-5	TRBD1	CASSYSGQTSGNTIYF
15	TRBV7-9	NA	CASSLLAYNTGELFF
14	TRBV27	NA	CASSYRAGANVLTF
16	TRBV28	TRBD2	CASSPRGGEGTGELFF
14	TRBV19	NA	CASSTDSATYEQYF
15	TRBV7-2	TRBD2	CASRPGLAGVGEQFF
17	TRBV9	TRBD2	CASSARGGLADTGELFF
17	TRBV19	NA	CASSIAQGPFMNTEAFF
12	TRBV19	NA	CASSTGFTEAFF
15	TRBV28	NA	CASSLWGGAGNTIYF
15	TRBV9	NA	CASSLPGRGAGELFF
13	TRBV12-3/TRBV12-4	NA	CASSLGGEETQYF
16	TRBV28	TRBD2	CASLGGLAGTSYEQYF
15	TRBV3-1/TRBV3-2	NA	CASSPLGDNTGELFF